These 15 T cell receptor beta chains share one sample of origin, sequenced in a study of beta chain features in type 1 diabetes (dated by TCRdb to the late 2010s). Libraries were built with the immunoSEQ multiplex PCR assay. The entire isolated RNA was reverse transcribed using the High Capacity cDNA Reverse Transcription Kit, and thus expressed TCRB transcripts were sequenced. The immuneACCESS repertoire file appears here via TCRdb, limited to in-frame rearrangements. These files lack a portion of the clones; in checked studies, under half of the deficit traces to unresolved V genes, and the cause of the others is not known. The sample has approximately 37,000 clones on record, 49% of them singletons. Jointly, the top ten make up around 0.78% of the sample. Input material: central memory CD4+ T cells from blood. The receptor set was obtained from a woman under 30 in good health.

This clone showed up many times. The chain has TRBV5-8 and TRBJ2-6; unclear D gene. This CDR3 has 14 amino acids. The germline V gene encodes CDR1 SGHTS and CDR2 YDEGEE. V lost 7 bases and J 0 bases, leaving 8 bases between the germline ends. DNA for the CDR3: TGTGCCAGCGTACTACCCTCTGGGGCCAACGTCCTGACTTTC. Translating gives CASVLPSGANVLTF.

This clone showed up just a few times. The chain carries TRBV19 and TRBJ2-2; D perhaps matches TRBD2 (6 bases). This CDR3 spans 16 amino acids. The germline V and J ends were trimmed by 6 bases and 1 base, with 15 bases remaining between them. Looked up from germline, CDR1 is LNHDA and CDR2 is SQIVND (reference sequence). The CDR3 DNA reads TGTGCCAGTAGACATACCGGGGGAAGGAACACCGGGGAGCTGTTTTTT. Translating gives CASRHTGGRNTGELFF.

The V call is TRBV5-1, the J call TRBJ1-5; 7 bases match TRBD1. This CDR3 region has 14 residues. Germline CDR1 and CDR2: SGHRS and YFSETQ. The ends lost 4 bases at V and 7 bases at J; junction bases unmatched: 8. The DNA for the CDR3 is TGCGCCAGCAGCGAAGGGGGCATCGGGCAGCCCCAGCATTTT. It encodes CASSEGGIGQPQHF.

The chain carries TRBV4-2 and TRBJ2-5; 9 positions agree with TRBD2. Germline V gene data show CDR1 as LGHNA and CDR2 as YNFKEQ. After removal of 1 base from V and 0 bases from J, the junction contained 3 bases not matched to a gene. CDR3 length equals 16 residues. CDR3 loop: CASSQVASGNQETQYF. The CDR3 DNA follows: TGTGCCAGCAGCCAAGTAGCTAGCGGGAACCAAGAGACCCAGTACTTC.

The chain carries TRBV27 and TRBJ1-2; TRBD1 agrees at 10 bases. Germline lookup yields CDR1 MNHEY and CDR2 SMNVEV (reference sequence). The CDR3 contains 15 residues. V lost 6 bases to trimming and J lost 2 bases; unmatched junction nucleotides: 6. CDR3 sequence: CASRGQGGINYGYTF. CDR3 bases: TGTGCCAGCAGAGGACAGGGGGGAATCAACTATGGCTACACCTTC.

The rearrangement links TRBV28 to TRBJ1-1; no reliable D call. Deletions cut 5 bases from V and 13 bases from J, with 14 bases between. This CDR3 comprises 11 residues. Germline loops: CDR1 MDHEN, CDR2 SYDVKM. CDR3 in DNA: TGTGCCAGCAGTAGCTGGGAGGGAGGTTTCTTT. Translation gives CASSSWEGGFF.

The chain links TRBV7-3 to TRBJ2-6; 7 bases are shared with TRBD1. CDR3 length equals 15 residues. V lost 4 bases and J lost 0; bases outside the gene matches: 0. Germline CDR1 and CDR2: SGHTA and FQGTGA. The CDR3 region is CASSSGGSGANVLTF. The CDR3 nucleotides read TGTGCCAGCAGCTCAGGGGGCTCTGGGGCCAACGTCCTGACTTTC.

The chain uses TRBV7-9 and TRBJ2-5; D uncertain. The CDR3 contains 12 residues. Germline V lookup: CDR1 SEHNR, CDR2 FQNEAQ (reference sequence). Trimming pared 1 base from V and 5 bases from J, leaving 5 bases between. Written as DNA, the CDR3 is TGTGCCAGCAGCTTAGACTGGGAGACCCAGTACTTC. Its protein product is CASSLDWETQYF.

This clone has just one count. V is TRBV30 and J is TRBJ2-1; 10 nucleotides line up with TRBD2. The CDR3 has 15 amino acids. Losses at the gene ends were 4 bases for V and 6 bases for J; bases not matched to a gene: 9. Germline V gene sequence: CDR1 GTSNPN, CDR2 SVGIG (reference sequence). The CDR3 protein is CAWTHGLAGVNEQFF. The CDR3 nucleotides read TGTGCCTGGACTCACGGGCTAGCGGGAGTCAATGAGCAGTTCTTC.

CDR3 coding DNA: TGCAGCGTCAACAGGGGTGGGCGCGCCGGGGAGCTGTTTTTT. Translated: CSVNRGGRAGELFF. The genes are TRBV29-1 and TRBJ2-2; 7 nucleotides line up with TRBD1. Germline V lookup: CDR1 SQVTM, CDR2 ANQGSEA. Trimming at V came to 6 bases and at J to 6 bases, leaving 10 bases not matched to a gene. There are 14 residues in the CDR3.

The J gene is TRBJ1-2, the V gene TRBV6-1; D remains ambiguous. Germline loops: CDR1 MNHNS, CDR2 SASEGT. Trimming took 9 bases from V and 0 from J, leaving 14 bases between them. The CDR3 extends over 14 amino acids. DNA for the CDR3: TGTGCCAGTCAACCTACGGTAGCTAACTATGGCTACACCTTC. Protein sequence: CASQPTVANYGYTF.

This clone was observed a handful of times. The V gene is TRBV5-1, the J gene TRBJ2-1; 8 bases agree with TRBD2. CDR3 length equals 17 residues. Trimming at V came to 2 bases and at J to 4 bases, leaving 11 bases not matched to a gene. CDR1 and CDR2 from the germline V gene are SGHRS and YFSETQ. The CDR3 protein is CASSFLIGTSGYNEQFF. The CDR3 DNA follows: TGCGCCAGCAGCTTTTTGATTGGTACTAGCGGATACAATGAGCAGTTCTTC.

The rearrangement joins TRBV7-2 to TRBJ2-7; 8 bases fit TRBD2. The V gene end was trimmed by 5 bases and the J gene end by 0 bases; junction bases not matched to a gene: 6. Germline assignment: CDR1 SGHTA and CDR2 FQGNSA. The CDR3 contains 15 residues. The CDR3 DNA sequence: TGTGCCAGCAGCCGACCGGGACTAGACTCCTACGAGCAGTACTTC. This gives the protein CASSRPGLDSYEQYF.

V usage is TRBV4-1 and J usage is TRBJ1-1; TRBD1 might be the D (5 bases). The CDR3 spans 17 residues. Germline V gene lookup returns CDR1 MGHRA and CDR2 YSYEKL. V was clipped by 2 bases and J by 5 bases, with 21 bases between them. Written as DNA, the CDR3 is TGCGCCAGCAGCCAACAACCCCGGACAATGAGAGGTACTGAAGCTTTCTTT. It specifies CASSQQPRTMRGTEAFF.

The V and J genes are TRBV5-1 and TRBJ2-5, with 7 bases that match TRBD2. The end of the DNA is better explained by TRBJ2-7, so the J call may be wrong. This CDR3 spans 14 amino acids. Germline V gives CDR1 SGHRS, CDR2 YFSETQ. CDR3 sequence reads: CASKTGGGHDEQYF. CDR3 DNA sequence: TGCGCCAGCAAAACTGGGGGAGGGCACGACGAGCAGTACTTC.